This T cell receptor beta chain was found in a study of prognosis after radiotherapy for stage I lung cancer (dated by TCRdb to the early 2020s). Regarding the complete study: Around 19 stage I NSCLC patients were enrolled in Nanjing, China, between early 2018 and January 2019. Patients with newly diagnosed primary stage I lung tumors numbered over eleven, with five others having oligometastatic NSCLC after surgical resection of the primary tumor. All patients were considered medically inoperable, owing to comorbidities in about 13 and refusal of surgery in about seven. Ages in the cohort of more than 10 men and a handful of women ranged from roughly 50 to 90 years, with a median of 74. Squamous cell carcinoma histology was identified in 7 or 8 patients, and adenocarcinoma histology was identified in around 13 patients. Using image-guided IMRT or VMAT, SBRT was delivered in 3 to 5 fractions at a biologically effective dose of at least 100 Gy. Concurrent therapy was not administered to any patient alongside SBRT. Four of the 19 patients developed distant metastases after SBRT, at a median of roughly seven months; the other 15 showed no significant progression. The study profiled peripheral blood TCR beta repertoires from stage I NSCLC patients before and after stereotactic body radiotherapy and related them to distant failure. A total of about 40 blood samples from approximately 20 patients were sequenced, with one sample obtained before and one obtained after SBRT for each patient. The study at large found these results: TRBV and TRBJ usage frequencies reportedly varied with metastasis status, involving two V genes at baseline and nine V and two J genes after SBRT. Whether the expanded TCR clones were tumor-specific was not determined. Post-SBRT Shannon entropy and its change from baseline were lower in patients who developed distant metastases; baseline Shannon entropy was not associated with metastases. A decrease in unique TCR clone counts was observed after SBRT (median around 9,800 before versus around 6,200 after; Wilcoxon paired P=0.011). None of the reported P values were adjusted for multiple comparisons. The small cohort and short follow-up limited the study, so independent validation of the findings is needed.

Two rounds of multiplex PCR were used to amplify the TCR beta CDR3 region from genomic DNA. The first PCR round used primers specific to each TRBV and TRBJ gene, with sequences filed in Chinese patent CN105087789A. Universal primers were used in the second PCR round. The Roche High Pure PCR Template Preparation Kit was used to extract genomic DNA from frozen PBMCs. Libraries were sequenced paired-end with 151 bp reads on an Illumina HiSeq 3000. The published analysis was carried out like this. CutAdapt was used to remove raw reads lacking the multiplex PCR primer sequences. PEAR was used to merge high-quality paired reads into contigs. TRB V, D and J gene segments were assigned to each contig with MiXCR by alignment to reference sequences. CDR3 sequences were clustered by base quality and sequence similarity to remove sequencing errors. Shannon entropy, normalized by the natural log of the productive TCR sequence number, served as the measure of diversity. Clonality was computed as one minus the ratio of Shannon entropy to the natural log of the number of unique clonotypes. The Youden index of ROC curves was used to select progression-free survival cut-offs for repertoire metrics, and analyses were performed in R 3.5.3. TCRdb itself trimmed the public reads at Q25 with fastp, ran MiXCR and retained productive beta chains. Each record represents a unique CDR3 protein, reported with the most common genes and DNA among its rows. TCRdb, not the authors, supplied the V and J calls. Here the sample has approximately 23,000 distinct CDR3 sequences; roughly 40% occur a single time. Jointly, the top ten make up 57% of the sample.

All patients had node-negative disease on CT and PET/CT, and none had a history of other malignancies or prior chemotherapy or radiotherapy. About 6.3 milliliters of peripheral venous blood were drawn into EDTA tubes at each of two time points. PBMCs were isolated by Ficoll-Paque Plus density-gradient centrifugation. Immediately after collection, samples were stored at -80 degrees C until analysis. This clonotype was detected many times. Its binding antigen is unknown. No base quality values were provided; no much bigger clone lies one nucleotide off. Sample: PBMCs, taken before or after stereotactic body radiation therapy (not recorded which). The TCR comes from a donor aged 50 or older with non-small cell lung cancer.

CDR3 region: CASSPNELHYEQYF. The nucleotide sequence is TGTGCCAGCTCACCAAACGAACTTCACTACGAGCAGTACTTC. The chain is made from TRBV18 and TRBJ2-7; no D segment can be confidently identified. Counted from cysteine to phenylalanine, this CDR3 has 14 amino acids. The only DNA kept is the CDR3, 42 bases in frame from the first base. The germline V gene provides CDR1 KGHSH and CDR2 LQKENI. V is pared back by 2 bases and J by 3 bases, with 11 bases lying between the germline termini.